The 11 T cell receptor beta chains below come from one sample, sequenced in a study of neurological immune-mediated disorders. Indicated time point: longitudinal time-point 2. From the 5' RACE reads, TCRdb called clonotypes with MiXCR, one entry per CDR3 protein. The sample contains tens of thousands of distinct CDR3 sequences, 4.5% to 7.5% of which appear only once. Sample: PBMCs. These TCRs come from an older woman with multiple sclerosis.

This clonotype was seen repeatedly, ten times or more. The chain combines TRBV12-3 or TRBV12-4 with TRBJ1-6, with D unclear. V lost 3 bases and J 8 bases, leaving 14 bases between the germline ends. This CDR3 contains 15 residues. CDR3 in amino acids: CASSLVGGVYSPLHF. The DNA for the CDR3 is TGTGCCAGCAGTTTGGTAGGTGGGGTGTATTCACCCCTCCACTTT.

In this sample, this clonotype turned up many times. The CDR3 region has the DNA TGTGCCAGCAGCCAAGTTCCAGGGGGCTCTGCTTTCTTT. As protein: CASSQVPGGSAFF. The rearrangement joins TRBV14 to TRBJ1-1, with 8 bases matching TRBD1. V was pared by 1 base and J by 11 bases, with 6 bases of the junction left unmatched. The CDR3 consists of 13 residues. In germline, CDR1 is SGHDN, CDR2 FVKESK.

This clonotype has at least ten counts. The chain is built from TRBV15 and TRBJ2-1; unclear D gene. The ends were cut back, 3 bases at V and 2 bases at J, with 14 bases in the middle. The CDR3 spans 16 residues. Germline V gives CDR1 LNHNV, CDR2 YYDKDF (reference sequence). In DNA, the CDR3 is TGTGCCACCAGCAGTCAAGGCTTACCCCCCTACAATGAGCAGTTCTTC. It is translated as CATSSQGLPPYNEQFF.

This clonotype was observed many times. The gene calls are TRBV12-3 or TRBV12-4 and TRBJ2-7, with 7 bases identical to TRBD2. The V and J ends lost 3 bases and 0 bases, in that order; junction bases with no gene match: 8. The CDR3 has 16 amino acids. This CDR3 reads CASSFASGVFSYEQYF. The CDR3 bases are TGTGCCAGCAGTTTCGCAAGCGGGGTGTTCTCCTACGAGCAGTACTTC.

Ten or more counts support this clonotype. The rearrangement joins TRBV20-1 to TRBJ2-7; D may be TRBD1 (7 bases). Germline CDR1 and CDR2: DFQATT and SNEGSKA (reference sequence). Trimming shortened V by 0 bases and J by 2 bases, and 14 bases separated the two germline ends. The CDR3 is made up of 15 amino acids. The CDR3 DNA reads as TGCAGTGCTAGAGATCTGCAGGGGGGACCCTACGAGCAGTACTTC. Translation gives CSARDLQGGPYEQYF.

The chain is built from TRBV6-5 and TRBJ2-1; D may match TRBD1 or TRBD2 (6 bases each). In germline, CDR1 is MNHEY, CDR2 SVGAGI. The CDR3 consists of 16 residues. Between the trimmed V and J ends, which lost 7 bases and 5 bases, there was a span of 21 bases. DNA of the CDR3: TGTGCCAGCACTAATTGGTTTCCCGGGGGCGACAATGAGCAGTTCTTC. As protein: CASTNWFPGGDNEQFF.

This clonotype was detected ten times or more. The rearrangement uses TRBV7-2 and TRBJ1-6; D remains ambiguous. Germline V gene lookup returns CDR1 SGHTA and CDR2 FQGNSA. The V gene lost 7 bases and the J gene lost 13 bases, with 17 bases spanning the gap. CDR3 length: 13 residues. CDR3 amino acids: CASTDQSYLPLHF. DNA for the CDR3: TGTGCCAGCACCGATCAAAGCTACCTTCCCCTCCACTTT.

This clonotype has at least ten counts. This chain uses TRBV5-1 with TRBJ2-2, with TRBD1 as a possible D gene (6 bases). The CDR3 sequence is 14 residues long. Germline V gives CDR1 SGHRS, CDR2 YFSETQ. V dropped 5 bases and J dropped 4 bases, with 12 bases sitting between them. In nucleotides, the CDR3 is TGCGCCAGCAGACCGGGACAACCCACCGGGGAGCTGTTTTTT. This codes for CASRPGQPTGELFF. Looking up the rest from reference TRBV5-1 and TRBJ2-2 gives the full variable domain: KAGVTQTPRYLIKTRGQQVTLSCSPISGHRSVSWYQQTPGQGLQFLFEYFSETQRNKGNFPGRFSGRQFSNSRSEMNVSTLELGDSALYLCASRPGQPTGELFFGEGSRLTVL.

In this sample, this clonotype turned up many times. The CDR3 DNA follows: TGTGCCAGCAGCTTAGGACCAGGGACCGCGAACACCGGGGAGCTGTTTTTT. Its translation: CASSLGPGTANTGELFF. The rearrangement joins TRBV7-8 to TRBJ2-2; perhaps D is TRBD1 or TRBD2 (5 bases each). The CDR3 has 17 residues. The V end lost 1 base, the J end lost 0 bases, and 12 bases lay between the germline ends. CDR1 and CDR2 (germline): SGHVS, FQNEAQ.

This clonotype was detected many times. The CDR3 loop reads CSVDLGAGEQFF. The CDR3 coding sequence is TGCAGCGTTGATTTGGGGGCGGGTGAGCAGTTCTTC. The chain uses TRBV29-1 and TRBJ2-1; D is possibly TRBD1 (6 bases). The CDR3 has 12 residues. V was shortened by 3 bases and J by 9 bases, with 12 bases between the two germline ends. CDR1 is SQVTM and CDR2 is ANQGSEA in the germline V gene.

This clonotype was counted at least ten times. The V gene is TRBV5-1, the J gene TRBJ2-1; D not resolved. The CDR3 sequence is 15 residues long. Germline V lookup: CDR1 SGHRS, CDR2 YFSETQ. The V gene lost 4 bases and the J gene lost 0 bases, with 11 bases spanning the gap. The CDR3 bases are TGCGCCAGCAGCACGATGGATAGCTCCTACAATGAGCAGTTCTTC. Protein product: CASSTMDSSYNEQFF.